These T cell receptor beta chains were read from a single sample in a study of blood T cell repertoires in COVID-19. TCRdb's table, derived via immunoSEQ multiplex PCR, lists solely in-frame clones and lacks some. The table has hundreds of thousands of clones, around 89% seen once. Sequenced: PBMCs or T cells enriched from blood (not recorded which). The receptors here all came from a man aged 25 to 45 who had recovered from COVID-19. CDR3s include the opening cysteine and the closing phenylalanine or tryptophan. A D gene is named only where the DNA matches it firmly. Expanded clones are given a class, and other clones once, few, many or no size at all.

D: NA
V: TRBV19
J: TRBJ2-2
size: NA
CDR3: CASSSGKSNTGELFF
DNA: TGTGCCAGTAGTTCGGGGAAGTCGAACACCGGGGAGCTGTTTTTT

D: NA
V: TRBV19
J: TRBJ1-2
size: NA
CDR3: CASSPQSYGYTF
DNA: TGTGCCAGTAGTCCCCAGTCCTATGGCTACACCTTC

D: TRBD2
V: TRBV7-2
J: TRBJ2-7
size: NA
CDR3: CASSLGRRLASEQYF
DNA: TGTGCCAGCAGCTTAGGTCGGCGACTAGCGAGTGAGCAGTACTTC

D: TRBD2
V: TRBV5-1
J: TRBJ2-1
size: NA
CDR3: CASSSSGSAYNEQFF
DNA: TGCGCCAGCAGCTCCAGCGGGAGTGCCTACAATGAGCAGTTCTTC

D: NA
V: TRBV27
J: TRBJ1-6
size: NA
CDR3: CASSLSIPGILSPLHF
DNA: TGTGCCAGCAGTTTATCGATCCCAGGGATCCTTTCACCCCTCCACTTT

D: TRBD2
V: TRBV10-2
J: TRBJ2-3
size: NA
CDR3: CASSPPPYSGSTDTQYF
DNA: TGCGCCAGCAGCCCCCCCCCGTATAGCGGGAGTACAGATACGCAGTATTTT

D: NA
V: TRBV5-1
J: TRBJ2-2
size: NA
CDR3: CASSLSQVAGELFF
DNA: TGCGCCAGCAGCTTGTCACAGGTCGCCGGGGAGCTGTTTTTT

D: NA
V: TRBV21-1
J: TRBJ2-7
size: NA
CDR3: CASSKLAGVSYEQYF
DNA: TGTGCCAGCAGCAAATTAGCGGGAGTATCCTACGAGCAGTACTTC

D: TRBD2
V: TRBV5-1
J: TRBJ2-5
size: NA
CDR3: CASSSIPGLAGEPGETQYF
DNA: TGCGCCAGCAGCTCCATACCGGGACTAGCGGGAGAGCCGGGTGAGACCCAGTACTTC

D: NA
V: TRBV27
J: TRBJ2-7
size: NA
CDR3: CASSLRPAYEQYF
DNA: TGTGCCAGCAGTTTGAGGCCAGCCTACGAGCAGTACTTC

D: TRBD1
V: TRBV30
J: TRBJ2-3
size: NA
CDR3: CAWSVGTGSDTQYF
DNA: TGTGCCTGGAGTGTGGGGACAGGTTCAGATACGCAGTATTTT

D: TRBD1
V: TRBV25-1
J: TRBJ1-2
size: NA
CDR3: CASSDGQGPSYGYTF
DNA: TGTGCCAGCAGTGACGGACAGGGCCCATCCTATGGCTACACCTTC

D: TRBD2
V: TRBV6-6
J: TRBJ2-2
size: once
CDR3: CASSPDPGLAGVGDTGELFF
DNA: TGTGCCAGCAGTCCCGACCCGGGACTAGCGGGAGTGGGGGACACCGGGGAGCTGTTTTTT

D: TRBD1
V: TRBV29-1
J: TRBJ1-1
size: NA
CDR3: CSVDSHRTGGTEAFF
DNA: TGCAGCGTGGATAGCCATCGGACAGGGGGCACTGAAGCTTTCTTT

D: TRBD1
V: TRBV5-6
J: TRBJ2-5
size: once
CDR3: CASSLVTGEGSETQYF
DNA: TGTGCCAGCAGCTTGGTCACAGGGGAAGGGTCAGAGACCCAGTACTTC

D: NA
V: TRBV5-4
J: TRBJ2-6
size: NA
CDR3: CASSLYSGANVLTF
DNA: TGTGCCAGCAGCTTGTATTCTGGGGCCAACGTCCTGACTTTC

D: NA
V: TRBV4-1
J: TRBJ1-3
size: NA
CDR3: CASSHSRGGTIYF
DNA: TGCGCCAGCAGCCACTCCAGGGGTGGTACCATATATTTT

D: NA
V: TRBV12-3/TRBV12-4
J: TRBJ1-2
size: NA
CDR3: CASSPDSNYGYTF
DNA: TGTGCCAGCAGTCCCGACAGTAACTATGGCTACACCTTC

D: NA
V: TRBV5-1
J: TRBJ2-1
size: NA
CDR3: CASSLDGWNEQFF
DNA: TGCGCCAGCAGCCTGGACGGGTGGAATGAGCAGTTCTTC

D: TRBD2
V: TRBV27
J: TRBJ2-7
size: NA
CDR3: CASSKRGFGRGGPTYEQYF
DNA: TGTGCCAGCAGTAAGAGAGGGTTTGGTAGGGGAGGGCCAACCTACGAGCAGTACTTC

D: NA
V: TRBV5-1
J: TRBJ1-5
size: NA
CDR3: CASSFSGNQPQHF
DNA: TGCGCCAGCAGCTTTTCGGGCAATCAGCCCCAGCATTTT

D: TRBD2
V: TRBV3-1/TRBV3-2
J: TRBJ2-7
size: NA
CDR3: CASSQGGRLAGAGRSKQYF
DNA: TGTGCCAGCAGCCAAGGAGGGAGACTAGCGGGGGCAGGACGTAGCAAGCAGTACTTC

D: TRBD2
V: TRBV30
J: TRBJ2-7
size: once
CDR3: CAWAGGLYEQYF
DNA: TGTGCCTGGGCGGGAGGCCTTTACGAGCAGTACTTC

D: NA
V: TRBV28
J: TRBJ1-4
size: NA
CDR3: CASSLSGATNEKLFF
DNA: TGTGCCAGCAGTTTGTCGGGGGCAACTAATGAAAAACTGTTTTTT

D: NA
V: TRBV11-2
J: TRBJ1-1
size: NA
CDR3: CASSGGAITFLTEAFF
DNA: TGTGCCAGCAGCGGAGGAGCCATTACCTTCCTCACTGAAGCTTTCTTT